The 22 T cell receptor beta chains given below trace back to one sample, sequenced in a study of beta chain features in type 1 diabetes. Their recognized antigens are unknown. Overall study findings and caveats: Among patients with Type 1 diabetes, TCRB CDR3s were moderately but significantly shorter in every one of the four CD4+ subsets.

As every portion of the isolated RNA was reverse transcribed, the sequencing read expressed TCRB transcripts. The assay was immunoSEQ multiplex PCR, and TCRdb's table has in-frame clones only and misses some. The sample holds around 360,000 clones, about 12% seen once. Sequencing was performed on naive CD4+ T cells from blood. These TCRs come from a young woman with type 1 diabetes.

The chain recombines TRBV5-4 with TRBJ1-1; D might be TRBD1 (5 bases). V shed 0 bases and J shed 7 bases, with 10 bases lying between them. This CDR3 is built from 13 residues. Germline-derived CDR1 and CDR2 are SGHNT and YYREEE (reference sequence). The CDR3 is CASSLEGVIEAFF. In nucleotides, the CDR3 is TGTGCCAGCAGCTTGGAAGGGGTCATTGAAGCTTTCTTT.

The chain uses TRBV6-5 and TRBJ1-1; the match to TRBD1 covers 7 bases. Germline V CDR1 and CDR2: MNHEY, SVGAGI. V was pared by 8 bases and J by 0 bases, with 3 bases of the junction left unmatched. The CDR3 is made up of 13 amino acids. CDR3 protein: CASLGQLNTEAFF. Here the CDR3 DNA reads TGTGCCAGCCTGGGACAGCTGAACACTGAAGCTTTCTTT.

The chain has TRBV25-1 and TRBJ2-3; tentatively, D is TRBD2 (5 bases). Germline V gene lookup returns CDR1 MGHDK and CDR2 SYGVNS. The CDR3 totals 14 residues. Trimming shortened V by 3 bases and J by 8 bases, and 15 bases separated the two germline ends. The CDR3 protein is CASSEAGGRITQYF. CDR3 coding DNA: TGTGCCAGCAGTGAGGCTGGTGGGAGAATTACGCAGTATTTT.

The chain couples TRBV29-1 to TRBJ2-1; 8 nucleotides agree with TRBD2. Germline values: CDR1 SQVTM, CDR2 ANQGSEA. This CDR3 spans 14 amino acids. V lost 7 bases, J lost 10 bases, and 15 bases stayed unmatched. CDR3 DNA sequence: TGCAGCGAGGAAAAGGACGGGAGGGCGGGAGAGCAGTTCTTC. Translated: CSEEKDGRAGEQFF.

This clone showed up just a few times. The chain employs TRBV5-4 and TRBJ2-3, with a possible D match to TRBD1 (6 bases). This CDR3 is built from 15 residues. V lost 4 bases and J 2 bases, leaving 14 bases between the germline ends. Per germline, CDR1 SGHNT and CDR2 YYREEE (reference sequence). CDR3 protein: CASSLPGTLTDTQYF. The CDR3 DNA reads TGTGCCAGCAGCCTACCGGGGACACTCACAGATACGCAGTATTTT.

This clone was seen only a few times. Other DNA sequences in the same sample also yield this CDR3. This chain joins TRBV29-1 and TRBJ2-3; no clear D gene. The length of the CDR3 is 11 residues. Germline-derived CDR1 and CDR2 are SQVTM and ANQGSEA. The ends were cut back, 7 bases at V and 2 bases at J, with 7 bases in the middle. CDR3 sequence: CSADNTDTQYF. The CDR3 DNA sequence: TGCAGCGCAGACAACACAGATACGCAGTATTTT.

Only a few counts were recorded for this clone. The chain uses TRBV10-3 and TRBJ2-7, with 7 bases that match TRBD1. CDR1 is ENHRY and CDR2 is SYGVKD in the germline V gene. This CDR3 comprises 13 residues. The V segment lost 6 bases and the J segment 4 bases; nucleotides outside the gene matches: 6. Here the CDR3 reads CAIRPGTEYEQYF. CDR3 bases: TGTGCCATCAGGCCCGGGACAGAGTACGAGCAGTACTTC.

This clone was observed a few times. The CDR3 coding sequence is TGTGCCAGCAGCTCCAAGGGGGAGTATTCCTACGAGCAGTACTTC. Protein: CASSSKGEYSYEQYF. V gene TRBV21-1 combines with J gene TRBJ2-7; the table's D call of TRBD1 was not tested on the DNA. TRBV21-1 is a recognized pseudogene. The CDR3 covers 15 residues.

The V call is TRBV7-2, the J call TRBJ2-5; 11 bases agree with TRBD2. Trimming cost V 5 bases and J 3 bases; bases outside gene matches: 8. The germline CDR1 and CDR2 sequences are SGHTA and FQGNSA. This CDR3 is built from 16 residues. The CDR3: CASSPRLAGLKETQYF. Written as DNA, the CDR3 is TGTGCCAGCAGCCCTCGACTAGCGGGGTTGAAAGAGACCCAGTACTTC.

The chain employs TRBV10-3 and TRBJ2-7, with D perhaps TRBD1 (7 bases). V gave up 7 bases and J gave up 4 bases, with 14 bases separating them. CDR3 size: 13 residues. The germline V gene has CDR1 ENHRY and CDR2 SYGVKD. This chain's CDR3 is CAINGGGGYEQYF. In DNA, the CDR3 is TGTGCCATCAATGGAGGGGGCGGGTACGAGCAGTACTTC.

This clone was seen only a few times. This chain joins TRBV4-1 and TRBJ1-1, with 7 nucleotides matching TRBD1. J lost 10 bases, V lost 2 bases, and 4 bases had no gene match. Germline V gene data show CDR1 as MGHRA and CDR2 as YSYEKL. The CDR3 runs to 12 residues. The CDR3 protein is CASSQLPGGAFF. CDR3 coding DNA: TGCGCCAGCAGCCAACTTCCAGGGGGAGCTTTCTTT.

The chain combines TRBV4-1 with TRBJ1-1; maybe TRBD1 (5 bases). There are 15 residues in the CDR3. V was cut by 1 base and J by 6 bases, with 15 bases left in between. Germline V lookup: CDR1 MGHRA, CDR2 YSYEKL. The CDR3 DNA is TGCGCCAGCAGCCAAGGGCCAGGGAGGTCCGCTGAAGCTTTCTTT. It encodes CASSQGPGRSAEAFF.

There are a few counts of this clone. The chain is built from TRBV11-2 and TRBJ1-2; D remains unclear. The ends were cut back, 3 bases at V and 4 bases at J, with 9 bases in the middle. This CDR3 is built from 13 residues. CDR1 and CDR2 from the germline V gene are SGHAT and FQNNGV. The CDR3 here is CASSLEATYGYTF. The CDR3 DNA follows: TGTGCCAGCAGCTTGGAGGCGACCTATGGCTACACCTTC. The whole variable domain, filled in from reference TRBV11-2 and TRBJ1-2, reads EAGVAQSPRYKIIEKRQSVAFWCNPISGHATLYWYQQILGQGPKLLIQFQNNGVVDDSQLPKDRFSAERLKGVDSTLKIQPAKLEDSAVYLCASSLEATYGYTFGSGTRLTVV.

The V and J genes are TRBV5-4 and TRBJ2-7, with a weak D call TRBD1 (6 bases). The CDR3 runs 13 residues. CDR1 and CDR2 from the germline V gene are SGHNT and YYREEE (reference sequence). V lost 3 bases, J lost 7 bases, and 14 bases lay in between. CDR3 nucleotides: TGTGCCAGCAGCTCCGGGACACCGGGGGAGCAGTACTTC. It is translated as CASSSGTPGEQYF. Supplemented by reference TRBV5-4 and TRBJ2-7, the full variable domain reads ETGVTQSPTHLIKTRGQQVTLRCSSQSGHNTVSWYQQALGQGPQFIFQYYREEENGRGNFPPRFSGLQFPNYSSELNVNALELDDSALYLCASSSGTPGEQYFGPGTRLTVT.

This clone was observed a few times. This chain links TRBV11-1 with TRBJ2-3; 8 nucleotides match TRBD2. The CDR3 sequence is 14 residues long. The V gene's germline CDR1 is SGHAT and CDR2 FQDESV (reference sequence). V gave up 5 bases and J gave up 2 bases; unmatched junction bases: 3. Here the CDR3 DNA reads TGTGCCAGCAGCGCGGGGGGACACACAGATACGCAGTATTTT. Its protein is CASSAGGHTDTQYF.

The genes are TRBV19 and TRBJ2-1, with TRBD2 matching 8 bases. Trimming cost V 4 bases and J 10 bases; bases outside gene matches: 15. CDR1 and CDR2 from the germline V gene are LNHDA and SQIVND (reference sequence). The length of the CDR3 is 16 residues. The CDR3 here is CASSTTGLAHAGEQFF. Here the CDR3 DNA reads TGTGCCAGTAGTACCACCGGACTAGCACATGCAGGGGAGCAGTTCTTC. Variable domain in full (rest from reference TRBV19 and TRBJ2-1): DGGITQSPKYLFRKEGQNVTLSCEQNLNHDAMYWYRQDPGQGLRLIYYSQIVNDFQKGDIAEGYSVSREKKESFPLTVTSAQKNPTAFYLCASSTTGLAHAGEQFFGPGTRLTVL.

The CDR3, as DNA: TGCGCCAGCGGAACCTACAGGGGAACCGCGAGTATTGGCTACACCTTC. This sequence encodes CASGTYRGTASIGYTF. The chain combines TRBV4-1 with TRBJ1-2, with TRBD1 identical over 7 bases. This CDR3 spans 16 amino acids. The V gene end was trimmed by 8 bases and the J gene end by 7 bases; junction bases not matched to a gene: 19. Germline CDR1 reads MGHRA; CDR2 reads YSYEKL.

This clone was seen only a few times. This chain links TRBV30 with TRBJ2-7; no clear D gene. The CDR3 spans 12 residues. V lost 2 bases and J 6 bases, leaving 11 bases between the germline ends. Germline loops: CDR1 GTSNPN, CDR2 SVGIG (reference sequence). The CDR3 here is CAWSMTLSEQYF. Here the CDR3 DNA reads TGTGCCTGGAGTATGACTCTCTCCGAGCAGTACTTC.

V usage is TRBV4-3 and J usage is TRBJ2-1; maybe TRBD1 (5 bases). Trimming removed 0 bases at V and 10 bases at J, with 16 bases between. Germline assignment: CDR1 LGHNA and CDR2 YSLEER. The CDR3 runs 15 residues. CDR3 bases: TGCGCCAGCAGCCAAGATACGCAACAGGTTCGGGAGCAGTTCTTC. Translating it yields CASSQDTQQVREQFF.

The chain is built from TRBV11-2 and TRBJ2-5; D gene uncertain. This CDR3 region has 13 residues. Trimming took 2 bases from V and 0 from J, leaving 4 bases between them. In germline, CDR1 is SGHAT, CDR2 FQNNGV. CDR3 sequence: CASSLLYQETQYF. CDR3 coding DNA: TGTGCCAGCAGCTTATTATACCAAGAGACCCAGTACTTC.

The chain couples TRBV7-8 to TRBJ2-7; D perhaps matches TRBD2 (5 bases). Germline-derived CDR1 and CDR2 are SGHVS and FQNEAQ. The CDR3 totals 14 residues. Trimming removed 5 bases at V and 3 bases at J, with 14 bases between. The CDR3 DNA follows: TGTGCCAGCAGCACACGGACTGGGGACTACGAGCAGTACTTC. It translates to CASSTRTGDYEQYF. Full variable domain (missing parts from reference TRBV7-8 and TRBJ2-7): GAGVSQSPRYKVAKRGQDVALRCDPISGHVSLFWYQQALGQGPEFLTYFQNEAQLDKSGLPSDRFFAERPEGSVSTLKIQRTQQEDSAVYLCASSTRTGDYEQYFGPGTRLTVT.

This clone was counted a few times. The chain couples TRBV28 to TRBJ1-2; a weak D match, TRBD1 (5 bases). CDR1 is MDHEN, CDR2 SYDVKM, per germline. The CDR3 is 15 residues long. Trimming removed 3 bases at V and 8 bases at J, with 19 bases between. CDR3 sequence reads: CASSLTRGGLDGYTF. The CDR3 DNA reads TGTGCCAGCAGTTTGACTCGCGGGGGTCTAGACGGCTACACCTTC.